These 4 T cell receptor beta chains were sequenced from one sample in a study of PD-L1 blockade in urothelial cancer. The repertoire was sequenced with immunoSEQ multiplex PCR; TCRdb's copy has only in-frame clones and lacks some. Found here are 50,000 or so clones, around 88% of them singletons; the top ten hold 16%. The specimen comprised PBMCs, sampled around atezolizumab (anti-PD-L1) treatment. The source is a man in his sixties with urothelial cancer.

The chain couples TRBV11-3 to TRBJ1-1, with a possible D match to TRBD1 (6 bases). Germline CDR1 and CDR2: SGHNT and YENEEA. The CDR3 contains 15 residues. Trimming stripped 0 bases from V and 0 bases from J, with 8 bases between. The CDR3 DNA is TGTGCCAGCAGCTTAGATGGGGGCATGAACACTGAAGCTTTCTTT. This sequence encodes CASSLDGGMNTEAFF. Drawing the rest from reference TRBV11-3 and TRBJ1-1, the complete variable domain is EAGVVQSPRYKIIEKKQPVAFWCNPISGHNTLYWYLQNLGQGPELLIRYENEEAVDDSQLPKDRFSAERLKGVDSTLKIQPAELGDSAVYLCASSLDGGMNTEAFFGQGTRLTVV.

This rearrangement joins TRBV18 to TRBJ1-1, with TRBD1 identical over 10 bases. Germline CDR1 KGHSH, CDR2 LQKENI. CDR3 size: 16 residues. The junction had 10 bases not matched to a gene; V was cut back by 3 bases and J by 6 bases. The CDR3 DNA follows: TGTGCCAGCTCACCCCCGGGGACAGGGGTTGGGCCTGAAGCTTTCTTT. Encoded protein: CASSPPGTGVGPEAFF.

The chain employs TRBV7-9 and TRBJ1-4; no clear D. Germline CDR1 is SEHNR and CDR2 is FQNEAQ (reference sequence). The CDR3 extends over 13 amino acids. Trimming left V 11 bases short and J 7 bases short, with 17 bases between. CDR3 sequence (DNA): TGTGCCTCCGGTCGGTCGCTCGGTGAAAAACTGTTTTTT. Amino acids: CASGRSLGEKLFF.

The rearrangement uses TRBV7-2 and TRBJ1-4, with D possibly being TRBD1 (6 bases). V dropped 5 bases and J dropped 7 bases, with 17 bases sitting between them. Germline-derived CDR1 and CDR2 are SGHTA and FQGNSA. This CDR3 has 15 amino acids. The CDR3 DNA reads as TGTGCCAGCAGCCTCAATGCAGGGGTCGGTGAAAAACTGTTTTTT. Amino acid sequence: CASSLNAGVGEKLFF.